This TCR beta chain derives from a study of siplizumab effects on memory and regulatory T cells. The CDR3 totals 14 residues. Germline V gives CDR1 SQVTM, CDR2 ANQGSEA. The ends were cut back, 5 bases at V and 0 bases at J, with 14 bases in the middle. TCR templates, roughly 10^5 per sample, were assayed. Here immunoSEQ multiplex PCR was the method, and the copy in TCRdb shows in-frame clones only, minus some. The data contain some 100,000 clones, around 92% of them singletons. This clone was detected only a few times. The TCR originated in a human donor in good health. Some clones in this sample may be carry-over from other donors' samples. This chain uses TRBV29-1 with TRBJ2-7; TRBD1 might be the D (6 bases). Sequencing was done on a sample of CD4+ T cells sorted from blood. CDR3 DNA: TGCAGCGTTCAGAAGCAGGGGTCCTCCTACGAGCAGTACTTC. Its protein product is CSVQKQGSSYEQYF.